Listed below are T cell receptor beta chains from one sample, sequenced in a study of blood T cell repertoires in COVID-19. The repertoire was sequenced with immunoSEQ multiplex PCR; TCRdb's copy has only in-frame clones and lacks some. Of more than 300,000 clones detected, 88% appear once; the ten largest clones hold about 1.1%. Sequenced input: PBMCs or T cells enriched from blood (not recorded which). The receptors originated from a woman under 30 who had recovered from COVID-19. Both conserved end residues are part of each CDR3. Each record gives: J gene, D gene, clone size, V gene, CDR3 protein, CDR3 DNA. D genes are given only for firm matches. Some rows mark clone size as missing; the rest say once, few, many or name a class of expanded clone.

TRBJ1-5,TRBD1,NA,TRBV7-2,CASSPGTANQPQHF,TGTGCCAGCAGCCCAGGGACAGCTAATCAGCCCCAGCATTTT
TRBJ2-3,NA,NA,TRBV5-4,CASRKDGKVTDTQYF,TGTGCCAGCAGGAAGGACGGGAAGGTCACAGATACGCAGTATTTT
TRBJ1-1,NA,NA,TRBV5-1,CASSGGYTEAFF,TGCGCCAGCAGCGGGGGGTACACTGAAGCTTTCTTT
TRBJ1-6,NA,NA,TRBV5-4,CASSLDQGSPNSPLHF,TGTGCCAGCAGCTTGGATCAGGGGTCGCCCAATTCACCCCTCCACTTT
TRBJ1-6,NA,NA,TRBV5-1,CASSLDYREWNSPLHF,TGCGCCAGCAGCCTGGACTACAGGGAGTGGAATTCACCCCTCCACTTT
TRBJ1-2,TRBD1,NA,TRBV6-5,CASSWTGGFYGYTF,TGTGCCAGCAGCTGGACAGGGGGCTTCTATGGCTACACCTTC
TRBJ2-3,NA,NA,TRBV20-1,CSATPLDTQYF,TGCAGTGCTACCCCTTTGGATACGCAGTATTTT
TRBJ2-5,TRBD1,NA,TRBV7-2,CASSHNRGGETQYF,TGTGCCAGCAGCCATAACAGGGGCGGAGAGACCCAGTACTTC
TRBJ1-5,NA,NA,TRBV2,CASSELLQGPDSNQPQHF,TGTGCCAGCAGTGAATTGCTACAGGGTCCAGATAGCAATCAGCCCCAGCATTTT
TRBJ1-1,NA,NA,TRBV27,CASAARDTEAFF,TGTGCCAGCGCTGCGAGGGACACTGAAGCTTTCTTT
TRBJ2-2,NA,NA,TRBV5-1,CASSPGTHGGGELFF,TGCGCCAGCAGCCCGGGCACCCACGGGGGCGGGGAGCTGTTTTTT
TRBJ2-7,NA,NA,TRBV6-2/TRBV6-3,CASSYSLEGYEQYF,TGTGCCAGCAGTTACTCCCTAGAAGGCTACGAGCAGTACTTC
TRBJ1-2,NA,NA,TRBV5-6,CASSLGRGPGYTF,TGTGCCAGCAGTCTGGGGCGGGGGCCGGGCTACACCTTC
TRBJ1-1,TRBD1,NA,TRBV10-3,CAISVGGDGITEAFF,TGTGCCATCAGTGTAGGGGGCGATGGTATCACTGAAGCTTTCTTT
TRBJ1-1,NA,NA,TRBV6-5,CASSYSGGANTEAFF,TGTGCCAGCAGTTACTCGGGAGGGGCGAACACTGAAGCTTTCTTT
TRBJ2-2,TRBD2,few,TRBV7-9,CASSSLAGDVTGELFF,TGTGCCAGCAGCTCACTAGCGGGGGATGTCACCGGGGAGCTGTTTTTT
TRBJ2-5,NA,NA,TRBV10-1,CASSETGGRETQYF,TGCGCCAGCAGTGAGACGGGGGGCCGGGAGACCCAGTACTTC
TRBJ2-1,NA,NA,TRBV6-1,CASSEITGWDEQFF,TGTGCCAGCAGTGAAATCACCGGGTGGGATGAGCAGTTCTTC
TRBJ2-1,TRBD2,NA,TRBV7-8,CASSQTSGGPSSYNEQFF,TGTGCCAGCAGCCAGACTAGCGGGGGCCCTAGCTCCTACAATGAGCAGTTCTTC
TRBJ1-3,NA,NA,TRBV2,CASRTGISGNTIYF,TGTGCCAGCAGAACAGGAATCTCTGGAAACACCATATATTTT
TRBJ1-2,NA,once,TRBV5-1,CASSGGHRDNYGYTF,TGCGCCAGCAGTGGGGGTCACAGGGATAACTATGGCTACACCTTC
TRBJ2-7,NA,NA,TRBV5-1,CASSLYYGGSYEQYF,TGCGCCAGCAGCTTGTATTATGGCGGGTCCTACGAGCAGTACTTC
TRBJ1-1,NA,NA,TRBV20-1,CSARLYPEAFF,TGCAGTGCTAGACTTTATCCTGAAGCTTTCTTT
TRBJ1-6,NA,NA,TRBV27,CASSFPRSNSPLHF,TGTGCCAGCAGTTTTCCGCGGTCTAATTCACCCCTCCACTTT
TRBJ1-2,NA,NA,TRBV6-5,CASSSGSDYGYTF,TGTGCCAGCAGCTCTGGTTCGGACTATGGCTACACCTTC
TRBJ2-7,TRBD1,NA,TRBV5-1,CASSSGQGNDEQYF,TGCGCCAGCAGCTCAGGACAGGGAAATGACGAGCAGTACTTC
TRBJ1-5,NA,few,TRBV5-6,CASSGAGTQKGNQPQHF,TGTGCCAGCAGCGGAGCCGGGACTCAAAAGGGCAATCAGCCCCAGCATTTT
TRBJ2-2,TRBD1,few,TRBV27,CASSLGQGNTGELFF,TGTGCCAGCAGTTTGGGACAGGGAAACACCGGGGAGCTGTTTTTT
TRBJ2-5,NA,NA,TRBV30,CAWRTARETQYF,TGTGCCTGGAGGACAGCTCGAGAGACCCAGTACTTC
TRBJ2-7,NA,NA,TRBV13,CASSLLSGSTYEQYF,TGTGCCAGCAGCTTATTATCCGGGTCCACCTACGAGCAGTACTTC
TRBJ2-2,NA,once,TRBV6-1,CASRISSDAGELFF,TGTGCCAGCAGGATTTCTAGCGATGCCGGGGAGCTGTTTTTT
TRBJ2-7,NA,NA,TRBV21-1,CASSKGPTGGIAYEQYF,TGTGCCAGCAGCAAAGGCCCAACAGGGGGCATCGCCTACGAGCAGTACTTC
TRBJ1-6,TRBD1,NA,TRBV11-2,CASSLGTGVSPLHF,TGTGCCAGCAGCTTAGGGACAGGGGTTTCACCCCTCCACTTT
TRBJ1-1,TRBD1,NA,TRBV30,CAWSSGQYTEAFF,TGTGCCTGGAGTTCGGGACAGTACACTGAAGCTTTCTTT
TRBJ2-7,TRBD1,NA,TRBV3-1/TRBV3-2,CASSRDSDYEQYF,TGTGCCAGCAGCCGGGACAGCGATTACGAGCAGTACTTC
TRBJ1-1,NA,NA,TRBV7-2,CASSLTPGGLAEAFF,TGTGCCAGCAGCTTAACCCCCGGAGGGTTGGCTGAAGCTTTCTTT
TRBJ1-5,NA,NA,TRBV5-1,CASSFRKGNQPQHF,TGCGCCAGCAGTTTCCGAAAGGGGAATCAGCCCCAGCATTTT
TRBJ1-2,TRBD1,NA,TRBV7-9,CASSSDRVYPTIYGYTF,TGTGCCAGCAGCTCGGACAGGGTCTACCCCACGATCTATGGCTACACCTTC
TRBJ1-6,TRBD1,NA,TRBV30,CAWSGKGAALHF,TGTGCCTGGAGTGGTAAGGGGGCAGCCCTCCACTTT
TRBJ2-5,NA,NA,TRBV6-5,CASSPQGAAVETQYF,TGTGCCAGCAGCCCCCAAGGGGCCGCGGTCGAGACCCAGTACTTC
TRBJ2-7,TRBD2,NA,TRBV5-1,CASSLVLADTYEQYF,TGCGCCAGCAGCTTAGTACTAGCGGATACCTACGAGCAGTACTTC